Below, 12 T cell receptor beta chains from the same sample are listed, as sequenced in a study of cytomegalovirus exposure and HLA in healthy donors. The PCR was carried out with 60 Vbeta primers and 13 Jbeta primers. Sequencing was performed with immunoSEQ multiplex PCR; in TCRdb, only in-frame clones are kept and a portion is missing. The data show 170,000 or so clones, with 65% to 85% seen just once and 3% to 3.5% held by the top ten. Sequenced: PBMCs. These receptors all come from a woman aged 45-60 years in good health and CMV-seropositive.

This rearrangement joins TRBV29-1 to TRBJ2-3, with TRBD2 matching over 9 bases. The CDR3 length is 15 residues. Germline-derived CDR1 and CDR2 are SQVTM and ANQGSEA. J gave up 4 bases and V 7 bases, and 12 bases lay outside the gene matches. CDR3 amino acids: CSGYGTSFFADTQYF. In nucleotides, the CDR3 is TGCAGCGGATACGGGACTAGCTTCTTCGCAGATACGCAGTATTTT.

The V and J genes are TRBV7-2 and TRBJ1-2; maybe TRBD1 (6 bases). The ends were cut back, 4 bases at V and 7 bases at J, with 16 bases in the middle. Germline V gene sequence: CDR1 SGHTA, CDR2 FQGNSA. The CDR3 is made up of 14 amino acids. CDR3 loop: CASSSLAGAGGYTF. The CDR3 DNA sequence: TGTGCCAGCAGCTCCCTGGCAGGGGCGGGTGGCTACACCTTC.

The gene calls are TRBV7-8 and TRBJ2-2; TRBD1 might be the D (6 bases). V gave up 5 bases and J gave up 1 base, with 14 bases separating them. The CDR3 covers 16 residues. Germline V gives CDR1 SGHVS, CDR2 FQNEAQ. For the CDR3, the DNA is TGTGCCAGCAGCCCACAGGGTGCAGGGAACACCGGGGAGCTGTTTTTT. This translates into CASSPQGAGNTGELFF.

V usage is TRBV6-6 and J usage is TRBJ1-5; tentative D call: TRBD1 (6 bases). Trimming removed 7 bases from V and 10 bases from J, with 17 bases in between. The CDR3 has 13 residues. The V gene's germline CDR1 is MNHNY and CDR2 SVGAGI (reference sequence). CDR3 amino acids: CASTTGFGSPQHF. The CDR3 DNA sequence: TGTGCCAGCACCACAGGGTTCGGATCCCCCCAGCATTTT.

The J gene is TRBJ2-2, the V gene TRBV2; maybe TRBD2 (6 bases). From germline, CDR1 is SNHLY and CDR2 FYNNEI. The CDR3 contains 15 residues. CDR3 protein: CVGRRGTLNTGELFF. CDR3 nucleotides: TGTGTCGGACGGAGGGGAACTCTCAACACCGGGGAGCTGTTTTTT.

The chain carries TRBV7-3 and TRBJ1-2; 7 positions agree with TRBD1. Germline values: CDR1 SGHTA, CDR2 FQGTGA. J was trimmed by 4 bases and V by 3 bases; bases with no gene match: 11. The length of the CDR3 is 16 residues. CDR3: CASSFGGGDPSYGYTF. As DNA, the CDR3 is TGTGCCAGCAGCTTCGGAGGGGGCGACCCCTCCTATGGCTACACCTTC.

The CDR3 bases are TGTGCCAGTAGTATGGACAGGGAGGGAGGGAACACTGAAGCTTTCTTT. This sequence encodes CASSMDREGGNTEAFF. The rearrangement links TRBV19 to TRBJ1-1, with TRBD1 matching 8 bases. V shed 3 bases, J shed 1 base, and the junction held 7 bases outside the gene matches. Germline V gene lookup returns CDR1 LNHDA and CDR2 SQIVND (reference sequence). The CDR3 consists of 16 residues.

The chain is built from TRBV7-9 and TRBJ1-2; D call uncertain. Germline CDR1 is SEHNR and CDR2 is FQNEAQ (reference sequence). The CDR3 contains 14 residues. The V gene lost 1 base and the J gene lost 8 bases, with 14 bases spanning the gap. In DNA form, the CDR3 reads TGTGCCAGCAGCTTAGTCGCAGCGGATAAGGGCTACACCTTC. Amino acid sequence: CASSLVAADKGYTF.

The chain joins TRBV10-2 to TRBJ2-7, with 11 bases aligning to TRBD1. The V and J ends lost 3 bases and 6 bases, in that order; junction bases with no gene match: 4. CDR1 and CDR2 from the germline V gene are WSHSY and SAAADI. The CDR3 is made up of 14 amino acids. CDR3 amino acids: CASSDRDRGVEQYF. The CDR3 DNA sequence: TGCGCCAGCAGTGACCGGGACAGGGGGGTCGAGCAGTACTTC.

As concerns this clone: Other DNA sequences from this sample encode an identical CDR3 as well. V and J are TRBV11-2 and TRBJ1-6, with 9 bases matching TRBD1. The CDR3 has 15 residues. Germline CDR1 SGHAT, CDR2 FQNNGV. V dropped 2 bases and J dropped 10; count of bases not matched to a gene: 6. For the CDR3, the DNA is TGTGCCAGCAGCTTATCAAGACAGGGGGAATCACCCCTCCACTTT. Encoded protein: CASSLSRQGESPLHF. The full variable domain, with the rest looked up from reference TRBV11-2 and TRBJ1-6, is EAGVAQSPRYKIIEKRQSVAFWCNPISGHATLYWYQQILGQGPKLLIQFQNNGVVDDSQLPKDRFSAERLKGVDSTLKIQPAKLEDSAVYLCASSLSRQGESPLHFGNGTRLTVT.

The rearrangement links TRBV29-1 to TRBJ1-2; a possible D gene is TRBD1 (5 bases). The germline gives CDR1 SQVTM, CDR2 ANQGSEA. V lost 3 bases, J lost 5 bases, and 13 bases lay in between. This CDR3 is built from 13 residues. This chain's CDR3 is CSVEGEGMYGYTF. As DNA, the CDR3 is TGCAGCGTTGAGGGGGAGGGGATGTATGGCTACACCTTC.

This clone was recorded once. The chain is built from TRBV10-3 and TRBJ2-1, with a tentative D call TRBD1 (6 bases). This CDR3 has 16 amino acids. Germline V gene data show CDR1 as ENHRY and CDR2 as SYGVKD. V was clipped by 3 bases and J by 3 bases, with 15 bases between them. DNA for the CDR3: TGTGCCATCAGTGATACCCCGGGGACAATCTACAATGAGCAGTTCTTC. This sequence encodes CAISDTPGTIYNEQFF.